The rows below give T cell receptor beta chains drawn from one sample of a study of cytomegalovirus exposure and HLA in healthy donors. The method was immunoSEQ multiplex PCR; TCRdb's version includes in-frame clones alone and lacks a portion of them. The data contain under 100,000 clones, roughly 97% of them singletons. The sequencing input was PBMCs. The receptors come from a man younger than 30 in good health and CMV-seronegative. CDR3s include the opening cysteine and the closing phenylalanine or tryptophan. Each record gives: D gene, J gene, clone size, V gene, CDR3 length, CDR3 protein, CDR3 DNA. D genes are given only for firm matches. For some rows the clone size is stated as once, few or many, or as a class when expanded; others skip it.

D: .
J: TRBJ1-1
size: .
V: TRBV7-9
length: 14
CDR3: CASSFYPVETEAFF
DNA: TGTGCCAGCAGCTTCTACCCGGTCGAGACTGAAGCTTTCTTT

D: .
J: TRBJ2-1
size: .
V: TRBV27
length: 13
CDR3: CASSLSVQGEQFF
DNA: TGTGCCAGCAGTTTATCTGTCCAGGGCGAGCAGTTCTTC

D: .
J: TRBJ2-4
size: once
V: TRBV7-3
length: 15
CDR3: CASSLTGTIKNIQYF
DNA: TGTGCCAGCAGCTTAACCGGGACAATCAAAAACATTCAGTACTTC

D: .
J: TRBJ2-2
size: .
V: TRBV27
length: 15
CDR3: CASSFAGENTGELFF
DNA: TGTGCCAGCAGTTTCGCAGGGGAGAACACCGGGGAGCTGTTTTTT

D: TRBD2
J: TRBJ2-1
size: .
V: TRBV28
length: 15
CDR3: CASGWMLAGDAEQFF
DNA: TGTGCCAGCGGGTGGATGCTAGCGGGAGATGCTGAGCAGTTCTTC

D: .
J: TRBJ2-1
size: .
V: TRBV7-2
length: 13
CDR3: CASSLSGVGEQFF
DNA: TGTGCCAGCAGCTTATCGGGGGTCGGCGAGCAGTTCTTC

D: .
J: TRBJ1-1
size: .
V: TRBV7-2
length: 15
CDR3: CASSLVTGSNTEAFF
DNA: TGTGCCAGCAGCTTAGTAACAGGATCGAACACTGAAGCTTTCTTT

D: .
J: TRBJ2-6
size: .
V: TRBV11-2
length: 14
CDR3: CASSPRSGANVLTF
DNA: TGTGCCAGCAGCCCCCGTTCTGGGGCCAACGTCCTGACTTTC

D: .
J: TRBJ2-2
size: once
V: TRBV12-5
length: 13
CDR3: CASGLVLAGELFF
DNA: TGTGCTAGTGGTTTGGTCCTCGCCGGGGAGCTGTTTTTT

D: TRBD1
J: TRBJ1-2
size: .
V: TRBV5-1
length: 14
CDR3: CASSHDRVGYGYTF
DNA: TGCGCCAGCAGCCACGACAGGGTGGGGTATGGCTACACCTTC

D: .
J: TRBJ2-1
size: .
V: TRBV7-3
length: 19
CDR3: CASSYGGPAEGASYNEQFF
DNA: TGTGCCAGCAGTTACGGGGGACCCGCTGAAGGGGCCTCCTACAATGAGCAGTTCTTC

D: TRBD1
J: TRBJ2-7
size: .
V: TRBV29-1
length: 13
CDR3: CSVAGQGFDEQYF
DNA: TGCAGCGTGGCCGGACAGGGGTTCGACGAGCAGTACTTC

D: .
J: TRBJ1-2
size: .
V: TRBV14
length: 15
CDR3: CASSQDRRPAYGYTF
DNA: TGTGCCAGCAGCCAAGACCGGCGGCCAGCCTATGGCTACACCTTC

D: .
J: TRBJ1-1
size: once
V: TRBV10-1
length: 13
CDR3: CASSPGVNTEAFF
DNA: TGCGCCAGCAGTCCCGGGGTGAACACTGAAGCTTTCTTT

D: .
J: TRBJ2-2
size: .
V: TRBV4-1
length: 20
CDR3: CASRQTFGLRPAATVGELFF
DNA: TGCGCCAGCAGGCAGACTTTCGGGTTGAGACCGGCCGCCACGGTCGGGGAGCTGTTTTTT

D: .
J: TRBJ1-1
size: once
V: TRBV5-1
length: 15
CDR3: CASSLAGNLNTEAFF
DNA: TGCGCCAGCAGCTTGGCGGGGAACCTAAACACTGAAGCTTTCTTT

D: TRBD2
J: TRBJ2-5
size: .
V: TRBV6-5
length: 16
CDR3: CASSYTAGRAGETQYF
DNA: TGTGCCAGCAGTTACACCGCCGGGAGGGCCGGGGAGACCCAGTACTTC

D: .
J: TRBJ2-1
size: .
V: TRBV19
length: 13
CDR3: CASSRGLYNEQFF
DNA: TGTGCCAGTAGTAGAGGCCTCTACAATGAGCAGTTCTTC

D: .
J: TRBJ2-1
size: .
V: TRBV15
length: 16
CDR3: CATSRGGRASYNEQFF
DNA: TGTGCCACCAGCAGAGGAGGCCGAGCCTCCTACAATGAGCAGTTCTTC

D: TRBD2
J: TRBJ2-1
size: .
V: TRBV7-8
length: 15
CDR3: CASSLGLAGVNEQFF
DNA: TGTGCCAGCAGCTTGGGACTAGCGGGAGTAAATGAGCAGTTCTTC

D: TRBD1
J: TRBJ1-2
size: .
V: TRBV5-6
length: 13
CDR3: CASSGWGTGGYTF
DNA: TGTGCCAGCAGCGGTTGGGGGACAGGTGGCTACACCTTC

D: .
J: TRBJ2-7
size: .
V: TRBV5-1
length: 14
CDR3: CASSPGQRSYEQYF
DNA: TGCGCCAGCAGCCCTGGACAGCGTTCCTACGAGCAGTACTTC

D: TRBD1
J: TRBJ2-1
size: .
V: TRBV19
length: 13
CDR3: CASSDRGQDEQFF
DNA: TGTGCCAGTAGTGACAGGGGGCAGGATGAGCAGTTCTTC

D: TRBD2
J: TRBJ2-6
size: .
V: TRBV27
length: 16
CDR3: CASSHPGGVGANVLTF
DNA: TGTGCCAGCAGTCACCCGGGAGGGGTTGGGGCCAACGTCCTGACTTTC

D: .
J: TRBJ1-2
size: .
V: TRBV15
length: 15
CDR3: CATSRGGSQYYGYTF
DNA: TGTGCCACCAGCAGAGGAGGAAGTCAGTACTATGGCTACACCTTC

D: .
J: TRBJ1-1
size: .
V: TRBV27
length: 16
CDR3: CASSPHVGIANTEAFF
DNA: TGTGCCAGCAGTCCCCACGTAGGCATAGCGAACACTGAAGCTTTCTTT

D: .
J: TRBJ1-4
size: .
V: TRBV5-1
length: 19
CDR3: CASSLAPGGVSGSNEKLFF
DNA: TGCGCCAGCAGCTTGGCCCCTGGGGGGGTGAGTGGCTCTAATGAAAAACTGTTTTTT